Presented here are 18 T cell receptor beta chains from one specimen sequenced in a study of blood T cell repertoires in COVID-19. The table came from immunoSEQ multiplex PCR; TCRdb's copy has only in-frame clones and leaves some out. Altogether around 32,000 clones are present, 86% being singletons, with the ten largest covering approximately 5.7%. Sequencing was carried out using peripheral blood. These receptors were taken from a woman at least 80 years old with active or convalescent COVID-19.

V gene TRBV28 combines with J gene TRBJ2-7; 9 bases fit TRBD1. This CDR3 is 15 amino acids long. Per the germline V gene, CDR1 is MDHEN and CDR2 is SYDVKM. V was clipped by 6 bases and J by 0 bases; unmatched bases: 6. The CDR3 DNA reads as TGTGCCAGCAGGCTTGGGACAGGGACCTCCTACGAGCAGTACTTC. This gives the protein CASRLGTGTSYEQYF.

The CDR3 loop reads CASRNEGTGGYGYTF. CDR3 in DNA: TGTGCCAGCAGGAACGAGGGGACAGGAGGCTATGGCTACACCTTC. The chain joins TRBV6-6 to TRBJ1-2; the match to TRBD1 covers 8 bases. CDR1 and CDR2 from the germline V gene are MNHNY and SVGAGI (reference sequence). This CDR3 comprises 15 residues. J lost 4 bases, V lost 6 bases, and 10 bases had no gene match.

The chain uses TRBV11-2 and TRBJ1-1, with D unclear. With 5 bases removed from V and 3 bases from J, the gap between germline ends came to 10 bases. Germline assignment: CDR1 SGHAT and CDR2 FQNNGV. The CDR3 is made up of 13 amino acids. As DNA, the CDR3 is TGTGCCAGCAGCCACACAGCCTACACTGAAGCTTTCTTT. The encoded protein is CASSHTAYTEAFF.

This clone was seen once. V is TRBV6-5 and J is TRBJ2-1, with TRBD2 as a possible D gene (6 bases). The CDR3 covers 12 residues. In germline, CDR1 is MNHEY, CDR2 SVGAGI. The ends were cut back, 6 bases at V and 15 bases at J, with 18 bases in the middle. CDR3 sequence: CASRALGGRPFF. The CDR3 DNA reads TGTGCCAGCAGGGCCCTCGGGGGTCGTCCGTTCTTC.

The chain has TRBV2 and TRBJ1-5; a possible D gene is TRBD1 (5 bases). Trimming cost V 6 bases and J 1 base, with 16 bases left between them. The CDR3 extends over 16 amino acids. In germline, CDR1 is SNHLY, CDR2 FYNNEI. CDR3 residues: CASSRRGGDSNQPQHF. CDR3 in DNA: TGTGCCAGCAGCCGCCGGGGGGGGGACAGCAATCAGCCCCAGCATTTT.

This chain uses TRBV5-4 with TRBJ2-1, with 14 positions matching TRBD2. After removal of 4 bases from V and 6 bases from J, the junction contained 3 bases not matched to a gene. The CDR3 is 15 residues long. Looked up from germline, CDR1 is SGHNT and CDR2 is YYREEE (reference sequence). The CDR3 DNA follows: TGTGCCAGCAGCGTAGGACTAGCGGGGGGCAATGAGCAGTTCTTC. This translates into CASSVGLAGGNEQFF. The variable domain in full, completed from reference TRBV5-4 and TRBJ2-1, reads ETGVTQSPTHLIKTRGQQVTLRCSSQSGHNTVSWYQQALGQGPQFIFQYYREEENGRGNFPPRFSGLQFPNYSSELNVNALELDDSALYLCASSVGLAGGNEQFFGPGTRLTVL.

V and J are TRBV19 and TRBJ1-5; the match to TRBD1 covers 9 bases. The trim removed 7 bases at V and 3 bases at J, leaving 13 bases unmatched. The germline V gene has CDR1 LNHDA and CDR2 SQIVND (reference sequence). This CDR3 comprises 17 residues. The CDR3 DNA reads as TGTGCCAGTAAAGAGACCGGGACAGGGCTTGTCAATCAGCCCCAGCATTTT. Its protein is CASKETGTGLVNQPQHF.

The V call is TRBV29-1, the J call TRBJ2-1; 8 bases are shared with TRBD2. Germline assignment: CDR1 SQVTM and CDR2 ANQGSEA. The CDR3 spans 16 residues. V was pared by 5 bases and J by 10 bases, with 19 bases of the junction left unmatched. CDR3 coding DNA: TGCAGCGTTCTTCTCCCCCTGCGGCGGGGGGCTTGGGAGCAGTTCTTC. Its translation: CSVLLPLRRGAWEQFF.

The chain links TRBV5-1 to TRBJ1-2; 7 bases map to TRBD1. J was trimmed by 6 bases and V by 1 base; bases with no gene match: 9. Germline lookup yields CDR1 SGHRS and CDR2 YFSETQ. CDR3 length: 15 amino acids. CDR3 loop: CASSLSVGGSNGYTF. CDR3 DNA sequence: TGCGCCAGCAGCTTGAGTGTAGGGGGCTCGAATGGCTACACCTTC. Variable domain in full (rest from reference TRBV5-1 and TRBJ1-2): KAGVTQTPRYLIKTRGQQVTLSCSPISGHRSVSWYQQTPGQGLQFLFEYFSETQRNKGNFPGRFSGRQFSNSRSEMNVSTLELGDSALYLCASSLSVGGSNGYTFGSGTRLTVV.

The chain recombines TRBV11-2 with TRBJ1-2, with a tentative D call TRBD1 (5 bases). CDR1 and CDR2 (germline): SGHAT, FQNNGV. With 5 bases removed from V and 2 bases from J, the gap between germline ends came to 15 bases. The CDR3 covers 15 residues. The CDR3 coding sequence is TGTGCCAGCAGCGTGGGGGGAGTAACAAACTATGGCTACACCTTC. Its protein is CASSVGGVTNYGYTF.

In this sample, this clone turned up once. V is TRBV7-2 and J is TRBJ1-3; D unresolved. Germline V gene lookup returns CDR1 SGHTA and CDR2 FQGNSA. This CDR3 is 14 amino acids long. Deletions cut 5 bases from V and 1 base from J, with 9 bases between. CDR3 in amino acids: CASSVPGSGNTIYF. The CDR3 bases are TGTGCCAGCAGCGTACCGGGGTCTGGAAACACCATATATTTT.

The chain has TRBV2 and TRBJ1-5, with 7 bases identical to TRBD1. This CDR3 has 12 amino acids. Germline CDR1 SNHLY, CDR2 FYNNEI. V lost 6 bases to trimming and J lost 9 bases; unmatched junction nucleotides: 5. CDR3 coding DNA: TGTGCCAGCAGGGACAGGTCGGGGCCCCAGCATTTT. Translated, it gives CASRDRSGPQHF.

This chain links TRBV2 with TRBJ2-4; the match to TRBD1 covers 9 bases. The germline CDR1 and CDR2 sequences are SNHLY and FYNNEI. The junction had 4 bases not matched to a gene; V was cut back by 4 bases and J by 9 bases. The length of the CDR3 is 13 residues. DNA for the CDR3: TGTGCCAGCAGTGGGACAGGGGAGGCCATTCAGTACTTC. The encoded protein is CASSGTGEAIQYF.

The rearrangement uses TRBV5-1 and TRBJ2-3; TRBD2 is a possible D gene (5 bases). The CDR3 consists of 14 residues. Trimming took 2 bases from V and 2 from J, leaving 9 bases between them. The germline gives CDR1 SGHRS, CDR2 YFSETQ. The CDR3 loop reads CASSLSGNTDTQYF. DNA of the CDR3: TGCGCCAGCAGCTTAAGCGGCAACACAGATACGCAGTATTTT.

The chain combines TRBV10-3 with TRBJ2-1, with 7 bases identical to TRBD2. V was pared by 4 bases and J by 4 bases, with 16 bases of the junction left unmatched. CDR3 length: 18 amino acids. The germline V gene has CDR1 ENHRY and CDR2 SYGVKD. CDR3 loop: CAISGSASQRGLYNEQFF. The CDR3 bases are TGTGCCATCAGTGGGTCCGCCTCCCAGCGGGGCCTTTACAATGAGCAGTTCTTC.

The chain uses TRBV21-1 and TRBJ2-5; the table calls TRBD2, which could not be checked here. TRBV21-1 is a recognized pseudogene. The CDR3 consists of 16 residues. CDR3 residues: CASSPVPREREETQYF. The CDR3 nucleotides read TGTGCCAGCAGCCCCGTCCCCCGGGAGAGGGAAGAGACCCAGTACTTC.

This chain links TRBV5-1 with TRBJ2-1; 8 nucleotides align to TRBD2. The trim removed 1 base at V and 7 bases at J, leaving 13 bases unmatched. Per the germline V gene, CDR1 is SGHRS and CDR2 is YFSETQ. The CDR3 has 17 residues. CDR3: CASSLIVDAGGRNEQFF. DNA of the CDR3: TGCGCCAGCAGCTTGATCGTAGACGCGGGGGGCCGTAATGAGCAGTTCTTC.

V usage is TRBV5-6 and J usage is TRBJ2-3; 7 positions match TRBD2. V was pared by 0 bases and J by 2 bases, with 6 bases of the junction left unmatched. From germline, CDR1 is SGHDT and CDR2 YYEEEE. This CDR3 is 16 amino acids long. The CDR3 is CASSLVASGPTDTQYF. As DNA, the CDR3 is TGTGCCAGCAGCTTGGTCGCTAGCGGACCCACAGATACGCAGTATTTT.